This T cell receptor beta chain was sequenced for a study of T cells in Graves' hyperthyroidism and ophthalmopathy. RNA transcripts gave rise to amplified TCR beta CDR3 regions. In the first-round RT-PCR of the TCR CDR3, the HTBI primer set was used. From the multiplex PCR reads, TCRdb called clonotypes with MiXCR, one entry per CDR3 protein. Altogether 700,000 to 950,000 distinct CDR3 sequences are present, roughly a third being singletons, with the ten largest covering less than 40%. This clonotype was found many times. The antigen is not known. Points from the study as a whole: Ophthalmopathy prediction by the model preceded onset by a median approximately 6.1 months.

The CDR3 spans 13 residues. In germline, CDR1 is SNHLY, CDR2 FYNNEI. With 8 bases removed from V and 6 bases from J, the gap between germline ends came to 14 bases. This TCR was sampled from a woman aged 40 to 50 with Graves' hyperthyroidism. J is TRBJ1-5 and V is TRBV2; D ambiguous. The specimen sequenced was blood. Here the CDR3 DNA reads TGTGCCAGCCTCCGGGATTCGGGTCAGCCCCAGCATTTT. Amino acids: CASLRDSGQPQHF.